These T cell receptor beta chains were read from a single sample in a study of blood T cell repertoires in COVID-19. The method was immunoSEQ multiplex PCR; TCRdb's version includes in-frame clones alone and lacks a portion of them. The repertoire has about 200,000 clones, under 90% of them found once; the top ten carry about 4.8%. The sequencing input was peripheral blood. Receptor source: a middle-aged man with acute or convalescent COVID-19. CDR3s leave out the opening cysteine and the closing phenylalanine or tryptophan.

TRBV18	TRBJ1-1	ASSPLQGEAF
TRBV18	TRBJ2-1	ASSPGQGHNEQF
TRBV5-1	TRBJ2-6	ASSLMEPGANVLT
TRBV5-1	TRBJ1-4	ASSLAQGEKLF
TRBV5-1	TRBJ2-7	ASSAGQDSYEQY
TRBV7-3	TRBJ2-3	ASSSSGTRRDTQY
TRBV7-9	TRBJ1-6	ASSSSPTGNDGSPLH
TRBV7-9	TRBJ1-2	ASSFSTGGQMVYGYT
TRBV5-8	TRBJ1-4	ASSMGTATTNEKLF
TRBV5-1	TRBJ2-7	ASSFKGGQGGVYEQY
TRBV27	TRBJ1-3	ASRDGDNGNTIY
TRBV27	TRBJ1-1	ATGRGPEAF
TRBV10-2	TRBJ2-7	AITNTGQGDEQY
TRBV18	TRBJ2-7	ASSPGQTSYEQY
TRBV30	TRBJ1-2	AWSRGNYGYT
TRBV15	TRBJ2-7	ATSEELTTVGYEQY
TRBV28	TRBJ1-2	ASSSETGSNYGYT
TRBV18	TRBJ2-7	ASSTALVDSYEQY
TRBV9	TRBJ1-2	ASSVATGGGYT
TRBV5-1	TRBJ2-2	ASSLGTGGNTGELF
TRBV27	TRBJ2-2	ASSLLGGRGSTGELF
TRBV6-1	TRBJ2-3	ASSDPGVGTDTQY
TRBV18	TRBJ1-4	ASSPGTYNEKLF
TRBV9	TRBJ1-2	ASSVGTGGTGYT
TRBV5-1	TRBJ1-1	ASSDLEGRYTEAF
TRBV5-1	TRBJ2-7	ASSLQGGSSYEQY
TRBV6-1	TRBJ1-2	ASSGWGQERQNYGYT
TRBV5-1	TRBJ1-2	ASSLWTGGNYGYT
TRBV5-1	TRBJ1-1	ASSPRGYAMNTEAF
TRBV6-5	TRBJ1-2	ASSYLTGNYGYT
TRBV5-1	TRBJ2-1	ASSLGLAGYNEQF
TRBV2	TRBJ2-6	ASTSTALSSGANVLT
TRBV9	TRBJ2-6	ASSAGGTSGAPGANVLT
TRBV29-1	TRBJ1-1	SAPDSSNTEAF
TRBV10-1	TRBJ2-7	ASLAGGAVEQY
TRBV7-9	TRBJ2-3	ASSLGTGPADTQY
TRBV9	TRBJ1-2	ASSVGYGTTNYGYT
TRBV5-8	TRBJ1-6	ASSGRQGQSSYNSPLH
TRBV18	TRBJ1-1	ASSPPRSGQGNTEAF
TRBV23-1	TRBJ1-3	ASRLGQARRRLTSGNTIY
TRBV2	TRBJ1-1	AAGTDLNTEAF
TRBV19	TRBJ1-1	ASSGPTGMNTEAF
TRBV10-1	TRBJ2-3	ASSARPGGDPDTQY
TRBV6-1	TRBJ2-3	ASSEQGFSTDTQY
TRBV19	TRBJ1-2	ATTRDRGYT
TRBV7-9	TRBJ1-6	ASSSSFGDRVSPLH
TRBV6-1	TRBJ1-6	ASSEQQGDNSPLH
TRBV5-1	TRBJ1-2	ASSRDRDREGYT